This entry features one T cell receptor (beta chain) sequence. Its matching antigen is unknown. Profiling relied on immunoSEQ multiplex PCR, and the TCRdb table lists in-frame clones only, not all of them. In the table there are some 150,000 clones, around 92% of which are singletons. The length of the CDR3 is 14 residues. The data originate from a study of T cell responses to AZD1222 COVID-19 vaccine. Study results and limitations: In a largely white British group with more females than males, clonal diversity was possibly underestimated. All repertoire sampling was performed exclusively after the peak T cell response. The study found vaccine-associated CD4 TCRs spanning spike, dominant at 160-218 and 743-854.

This clonotype was obtained from an adult in good health. This specimen was peripheral blood, taken on day 0 of MenACWY control vaccination. The V and J genes are TRBV21-1 and TRBJ2-3; the DNA was not used to check the table's D call, TRBD2. TRBV21-1 is annotated as a pseudogene. Here the CDR3 reads CASSPTAQREGPYF. Here the CDR3 DNA reads TGTGCCAGCAGCCCAACGGCCCAGCGGGAGGGCCCGTATTTT.